The T cell receptor beta chain under discussion was sequenced for a study of cytomegalovirus exposure and HLA in healthy donors. As for the study in general: An early release of data contained approximately 80 million unique TCRs, which came from HLA-typed donors.

Trimming took 6 bases from V and 6 from J, leaving 8 bases between them. Per the germline V gene, CDR1 is MNHNY and CDR2 is SVGAGI (reference sequence). The CDR3 sequence is 12 residues long. PCR amplification relied on 60 Vbeta primers (plus 13 Jbeta primers). Measured with immunoSEQ multiplex PCR; TCRdb has only the in-frame clones, and not every one. The profile shows more than 150,000 clones, 81% of them singletons. The clonotype was recovered from a man between 45 and 60 years old in good health and CMV-seropositive. This chain uses TRBV6-6 with TRBJ2-2; D is ambiguous. Sequencing was done on a sample of PBMCs. CDR3 nucleotides: TGTGCCAGCAGCCAATTTCCCGGGGAGCTGTTTTTT. It codes for CASSQFPGELFF.